The 14 T cell receptor beta chains listed next were all sequenced from one sample in a study of T cells in Graves' hyperthyroidism and ophthalmopathy. The CDR3 regions of TCR beta were amplified from RNA transcripts. Primed by the HTBI set, a first-round RT-PCR was run on the TCR CDR3. TCRdb independently ran MiXCR on the multiplex PCR reads; one entry per CDR3 protein. The sample shows roughly 500,000 distinct CDR3 sequences, 40% to 55% of them seen only once. Specimen: peripheral blood or thyroid tissue (not recorded which). The receptors were sampled from an adult woman with Graves' disease, either hyperthyroidism or ophthalmopathy (not recorded which).

In regard to this clonotype: It may be a read error: a sequence one base away is much more abundant. This chain joins TRBV15 and TRBJ1-1; no clear D. Germline CDR1 reads LNHNV; CDR2 reads YYDKDF (reference sequence). This CDR3 comprises 13 residues. Trimming stripped 0 bases from V and 3 bases from J, with 5 bases between. The CDR3 nucleotides are TGTGCCACCAGCAGAGATGGGGACACTGAAGCTTTCTTT. Translating it yields CATSRDGDTEAFF.

The CDR3 coding sequence is TGTGCCAGCAGACCACGGGACACGGAAACGCTGGCCGTCTATGGCTACACCTTC. Translated, it gives CASRPRDTETLAVYGYTF. This chain connects TRBV7-9 to TRBJ1-2, with D tentatively TRBD1 (6 bases). CDR1 and CDR2 (germline): SEHNR, FQNEAQ (reference sequence). This CDR3 has 18 residues. V shed 6 bases and J shed 4 bases, with 27 bases lying between them. Combining the CDR3 with reference TRBV7-9 and TRBJ1-2 gives the whole variable domain DTGVSQNPRHKITKRGQNVTFRCDPISEHNRLYWYRQTLGQGPEFLTYFQNEAQLEKSRLLSDRFSAERPKGSFSTLEIQRTEQGDSAMYLCASRPRDTETLAVYGYTFGSGTRLTVV.

CDR3 DNA sequence: TGTGCCACCAGCAGAGTGGGTGGGGGAGAGACCCAGTACTTC. Its translation is CATSRVGGGETQYF. The J gene is TRBJ2-5, the V gene TRBV15; either TRBD1 or TRBD2 may fit D (5 bases each). Germline V gene lookup returns CDR1 LNHNV and CDR2 YYDKDF (reference sequence). This CDR3 has 14 residues. V dropped 1 base and J dropped 4 bases, with 10 bases sitting between them.

The J gene is TRBJ2-7, the V gene TRBV28; D is tentatively TRBD1 or TRBD2 (5 bases each). CDR3 length equals 12 residues. Trimming removed 5 bases at V and 7 bases at J, with 12 bases between. The V gene's germline CDR1 is MDHEN and CDR2 SYDVKM. The CDR3 coding sequence is TGTGCCAGCAGTGGGACGCTTAAGGAGCAGTACTTC. Translation: CASSGTLKEQYF.

The V and J genes are TRBV25-1 and TRBJ1-1; no firm D call. The CDR3 runs 11 residues. Germline assignment: CDR1 MGHDK and CDR2 SYGVNS. The CDR3 DNA reads as TGTGCTAGAGACCGGGGCACTGAAGCTTTCTTT. Its protein product is CARDRGTEAFF.

The chain recombines TRBV19 with TRBJ1-1; 9 bases agree with TRBD1. The ends lost 3 bases at V and 5 bases at J; junction bases unmatched: 7. Germline CDR1 reads LNHDA; CDR2 reads SQIVND (reference sequence). The CDR3 runs 15 residues. In DNA form, the CDR3 reads TGTGCCAGTAGTATCCCGGGACAGGGTTATACTGAAGCTTTCTTT. It yields the protein CASSIPGQGYTEAFF.

This clonotype showed up many times. J is TRBJ1-1 and V is TRBV20-1; weak D call: TRBD1 (6 bases). Per the germline V gene, CDR1 is DFQATT and CDR2 is SNEGSKA (reference sequence). Between the trimmed V and J ends, which lost 5 bases and 7 bases, there was a span of 20 bases. This CDR3 is 14 amino acids long. The CDR3 nucleotides are TGCAGTGCTCCGAAAAGCGGGGGGCAGGGTGAAGCTTTCTTT. This translates into CSAPKSGGQGEAFF.

This clonotype was seen at least ten times. The chain joins TRBV28 to TRBJ2-5, with no clear D. Deletions cut 7 bases from V and 5 bases from J, with 8 bases between. Germline V gene data show CDR1 as MDHEN and CDR2 as SYDVKM. CDR3 length equals 11 residues. This chain's CDR3 is CASNPQETQYF. CDR3 coding DNA: TGTGCCAGCAACCCACAGGAGACCCAGTACTTC.

This clonotype was seen at least ten times. The chain recombines TRBV20-1 with TRBJ1-2; no clear D. There are 11 residues in the CDR3. Trimming shortened V by 2 bases and J by 8 bases, and 9 bases separated the two germline ends. Germline lookup yields CDR1 DFQATT and CDR2 SNEGSKA (reference sequence). The CDR3 DNA sequence: TGCAGTGCTAGATGGAGGGAAGGCTACACCTTC. Translated, it gives CSARWREGYTF.

This chain links TRBV2 with TRBJ2-2, with a tentative D call TRBD2 (5 bases). V shed 4 bases and J shed 5 bases, with 8 bases lying between them. CDR1 is SNHLY and CDR2 is FYNNEI in the germline V gene. CDR3 length: 13 amino acids. CDR3 sequence (DNA): TGTGCCAGCAGTGGATGGGAGACCGGGGAGCTGTTTTTT. Protein sequence: CASSGWETGELFF.

The CDR3 is CSVAPTGIQETQYF. The CDR3 nucleotides read TGCAGCGTTGCCCCAACAGGAATCCAAGAGACCCAGTACTTC. J is TRBJ2-5 and V is TRBV29-1; D possibly corresponds to TRBD1 (5 bases). V lost 4 bases, J lost 1 base, and 13 bases lay in between. The CDR3 totals 14 residues. CDR1 is SQVTM and CDR2 is ANQGSEA in the germline V gene.

The chain carries TRBV7-9 and TRBJ2-2; D ambiguous. Germline V lookup: CDR1 SEHNR, CDR2 FQNEAQ (reference sequence). The CDR3 length is 15 residues. V was pared by 7 bases and J by 3 bases, with 15 bases between. CDR3 coding DNA: TGTGCCAGCACCAAAAAGGCGGAGTACACCGGGGAGCTGTTTTTT. This sequence encodes CASTKKAEYTGELFF.

This clonotype was seen at least ten times. The chain recombines TRBV10-3 with TRBJ2-2; D unresolved. There are 12 residues in the CDR3. Between the trimmed V and J ends, which lost 3 bases and 9 bases, there was a span of 8 bases. CDR1 ENHRY and CDR2 SYGVKD come from the germline V gene. CDR3 DNA sequence: TGTGCCATCAGTGATACCCCGAGGGAGCTGTTTTTT. It yields the protein CAISDTPRELFF.

The genes are TRBV7-4 and TRBJ2-7; tentatively, D is TRBD1 (6 bases). Trimming cost V 1 base and J 1 base, with 11 bases left between them. Germline CDR1 reads SGHVT; CDR2 reads SQSDAQ. CDR3 length equals 15 residues. CDR3 coding DNA: TGTGCCAGCAGCTTAGTGGTAGGGGGTTCCTACGAGCAGTACTTC. This translates into CASSLVVGGSYEQYF.